This TCR beta chain was sequenced in a study of cytomegalovirus exposure and HLA in healthy donors. Trimming removed 0 bases at V and 4 bases at J, with 9 bases between. Germline V gene data show CDR1 as SGHTA and CDR2 as FQGNSA. The CDR3 is 14 amino acids. Of note for this clone: What it binds is unknown.

Study-level findings and limits: The likely origin of a cluster of highly shared sequence variants was a sequencing artifact. In a later analysis, a genetic analysis reported fewer productive-TCR N-insertions in an Asian-associated ancestry cluster than the cohort average.

Both 60 Vbeta primers and 13 Jbeta primers went into the PCR. Generated by immunoSEQ multiplex PCR, the TCRdb table keeps only in-frame clones and is missing some. Of 65,000 to 90,000 clones listed, approximately 75% are singletons. The chain combines TRBV7-2 with TRBJ1-1; D may be TRBD1 (6 bases). The source material was PBMCs. The receptor's source is a man aged 60-69 years in good health and CMV-seronegative. In DNA, the CDR3 is TGTGCCAGCAGCTTAGCGCTAGGGGGCACTGAAGCTTTCTTT. Its protein is CASSLALGGTEAFF.